This TCR beta chain was identified during a study of T cell responses to AZD1222 COVID-19 vaccine. J gave up 4 bases and V 3 bases, and 8 bases lay outside the gene matches. Germline assignment: CDR1 SGHRS and CDR2 YFSETQ. This CDR3 comprises 15 residues. Produced via immunoSEQ multiplex PCR; TCRdb's table is partial and in-frame only. The sample yields 140,000 to 150,000 clones, approximately 92% seen once. This clone was seen a single time. The antigen is unknown. Overall study findings and caveats: Two AZD1222 doses significantly raised spike-specific TCR breadth and depth over controls. Seropositivity was recorded at baseline in only a handful of AZD1222 recipients. Clonal diversity may have been underestimated in mostly white British donors.

This TCR was sampled from an adult in good health. Specimen: peripheral blood, collected on day 0 of AZD1222 vaccination. V is TRBV5-1 and J is TRBJ2-7, with 9 bases lining up with TRBD1. The CDR3 sequence is CASSWGTGSGYEQYF. The CDR3 coding sequence is TGCGCCAGCAGCTGGGGGACAGGGAGTGGGTACGAGCAGTACTTC.